This T cell receptor beta chain was profiled in a study of T cells in Graves' hyperthyroidism and ophthalmopathy. Notes on the study in general: In blood, most of the thyroid clonotypes expanded above 0.001 were also present.

To note about this clonotype: The antigen remains undetermined.

V lost 7 bases and J 0 bases, leaving 7 bases between the germline ends. The CDR3 has 12 residues. Germline V CDR1 and CDR2: SQVTM, ANQGSEA. What was amplified from RNA transcripts were TCR beta CDR3 regions. When the TCR CDR3 underwent first-round RT-PCR, the HTBI primer set was used. TCRdb processed the multiplex PCR reads anew with MiXCR; each CDR3 protein has one entry. The sample gives around 350,000 distinct CDR3 sequences, less than 15% of which show up once; around 9.2% is in the top ten. The chain has TRBV29-1 and TRBJ1-5, with no clear D. This TCR derives from a woman aged 18-35 years with Graves' hyperthyroidism. The sequenced sample consisted of blood. For the CDR3, the DNA is TGCAGCGCCAGACATAGCAATCAGCCCCAGCATTTT. Translation: CSARHSNQPQHF.